This entry concerns a single T cell receptor (beta chain). Its specificity is unknown. This sample stems from a study of post-analysis software for immune sequencing data. Study-level background: As for disease course, relapsing-remitting, secondary progressive and progressive-relapsing multiple sclerosis were all included. The study, taken as a whole, reports: There was significantly lower normalized Chao1 diversity in multiple sclerosis patients than in controls. Compared with controls, patients had more of roughly five TRBV segments, including TRBV5-6, TRBV5-1 and TRBV20-1. F measure showed strong co-clustering of same-batch samples.

Each TCR beta cDNA library carried unique molecular identifiers. TCRdb ran MiXCR on the PCR reads and lists one entry per CDR3 protein. The sample lists roughly 800,000 distinct CDR3 sequences, about 32% seen once, with roughly 0.54% in the top ten. V was pared by 1 base and J by 2 bases, with 9 bases between. The germline V gene has CDR1 SGHTA and CDR2 FQGNSA. This CDR3 has 14 residues. Sequenced input: blood. This TCR was recovered from a girl aged 10 to 17 with multiple sclerosis. The chain recombines TRBV7-2 with TRBJ2-7; D not resolved. CDR3 DNA sequence: TGTACCAGCAGCTTAGGTATAGCTACCTACGAGCAGTACTTC. This codes for CTSSLGIATYEQYF. The full variable domain, with the rest looked up from reference TRBV7-2 and TRBJ2-7, is GAGVSQSPSNKVTEKGKDVELRCDPISGHTALYWYRQSLGQGLEFLIYFQGNSAPDKSGLPSDRFSAERTGGSVSTLTIQRTQQEDSAVYLCTSSLGIATYEQYFGPGTRLTVT.